This T cell receptor (beta chain) was observed in a study of blood T cell repertoires in COVID-19. The CDR3 is 12 residues long. V dropped 8 bases and J dropped 5; count of bases not matched to a gene: 6. Germline loops: CDR1 SNHLY, CDR2 FYNNEI. This clone is a singleton in its sample. The table came from immunoSEQ multiplex PCR; TCRdb's copy has only in-frame clones and leaves some out. The sample lists hundreds of thousands of clones, 70% to 90% occurring once. Sequencing used peripheral blood. The receptor was derived from a woman aged 30 to 39 with COVID-19, enrolled during active disease. The chain carries TRBV2 and TRBJ2-7; 7 bases map to TRBD2. Written as DNA, the CDR3 is TGTGCCAGCCGGTCGGGAGGCCACGAGCAGTACTTC. Its protein product is CASRSGGHEQYF.